The T cell receptor beta chain under discussion was sequenced for a study of T cells expressing NK-cell markers. Study-level background: Seven donors tested HCMV-seropositive and one tested seronegative among the eight sequenced. Whole-study findings and limits: Where several donors were concerned, these clonotypes also led the CD3+CD56-NKG2C+ fraction.

TCRdb reprocessed the 5' RACE reads and keeps a single row for each CDR3 protein, giving no DNA. This sample contains 250,000 or so distinct CDR3 sequences. The CDR3 runs to 14 residues. Germline CDR1 SGHRS, CDR2 YFSETQ. A note on this clonotype: The antigen remains undetermined.

This chain connects TRBV5-1 to TRBJ1-4. Source material: blood T cells: a sorted CD56 or NKG2C T cell subset, CD4+ or CD8+ T cells, or bulk PBMC T cells (not recorded which). This clonotype was sampled from a woman between 18 and 70 years old in good health. CDR3 sequence reads: CASSLDGKNEKLFF.